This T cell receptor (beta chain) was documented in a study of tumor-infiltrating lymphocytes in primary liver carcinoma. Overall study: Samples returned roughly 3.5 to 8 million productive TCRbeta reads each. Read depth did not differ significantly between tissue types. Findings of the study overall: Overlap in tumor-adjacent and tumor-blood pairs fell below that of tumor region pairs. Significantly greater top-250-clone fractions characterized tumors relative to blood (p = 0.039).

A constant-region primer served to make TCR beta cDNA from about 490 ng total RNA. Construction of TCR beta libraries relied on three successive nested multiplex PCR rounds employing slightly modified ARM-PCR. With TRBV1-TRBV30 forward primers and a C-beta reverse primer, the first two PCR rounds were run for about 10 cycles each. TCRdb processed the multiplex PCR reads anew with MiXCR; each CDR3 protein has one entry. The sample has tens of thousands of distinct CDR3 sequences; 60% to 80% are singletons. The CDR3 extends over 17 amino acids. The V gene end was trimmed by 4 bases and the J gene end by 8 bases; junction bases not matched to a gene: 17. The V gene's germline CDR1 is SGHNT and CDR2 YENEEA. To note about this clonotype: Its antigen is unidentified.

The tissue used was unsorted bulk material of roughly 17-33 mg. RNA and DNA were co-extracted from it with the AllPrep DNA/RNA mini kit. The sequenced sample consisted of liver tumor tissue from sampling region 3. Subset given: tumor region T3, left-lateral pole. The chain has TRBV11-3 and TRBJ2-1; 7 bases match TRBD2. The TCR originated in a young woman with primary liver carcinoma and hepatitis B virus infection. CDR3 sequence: CASSSGLEGGVTHEQFF. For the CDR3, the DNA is TGTGCCAGCAGCTCGGGACTGGAGGGAGGGGTCACTCATGAGCAGTTCTTC. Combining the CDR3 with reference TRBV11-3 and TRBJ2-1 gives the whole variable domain EAGVVQSPRYKIIEKKQPVAFWCNPISGHNTLYWYLQNLGQGPELLIRYENEEAVDDSQLPKDRFSAERLKGVDSTLKIQPAELGDSAVYLCASSSGLEGGVTHEQFFGPGTRLTVL.